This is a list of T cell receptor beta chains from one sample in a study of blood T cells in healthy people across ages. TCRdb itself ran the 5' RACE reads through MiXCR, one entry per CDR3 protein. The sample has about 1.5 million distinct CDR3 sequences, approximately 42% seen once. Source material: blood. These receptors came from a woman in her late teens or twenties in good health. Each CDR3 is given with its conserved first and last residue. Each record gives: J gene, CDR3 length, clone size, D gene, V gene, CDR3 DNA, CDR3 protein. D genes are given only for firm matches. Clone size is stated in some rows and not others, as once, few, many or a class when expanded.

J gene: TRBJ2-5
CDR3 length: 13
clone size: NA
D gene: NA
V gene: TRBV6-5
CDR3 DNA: TGCGCCAGCAGTTACACGCTAGCCGGGGAGCAGTACTTC
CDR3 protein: CASSYTLAGEQYF

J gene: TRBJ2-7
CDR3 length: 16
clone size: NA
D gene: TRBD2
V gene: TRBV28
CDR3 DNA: TGTGCCAGCAGTACCTCGGGGGGTAGGAGTTTCTACGAGCAGTACTTC
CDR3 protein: CASSTSGGRSFYEQYF

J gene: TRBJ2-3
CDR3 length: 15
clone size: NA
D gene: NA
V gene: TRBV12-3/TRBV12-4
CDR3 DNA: TGTGCCAGCAGTTTAGGGAGGGGGCTCACAGATACGCAGTATTTT
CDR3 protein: CASSLGRGLTDTQYF

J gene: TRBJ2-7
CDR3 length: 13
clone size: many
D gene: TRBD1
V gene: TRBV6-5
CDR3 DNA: TGTGCCAGCAGTCTAAACAGGGGTAGGGAGCAGTACTTC
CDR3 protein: CASSLNRGREQYF

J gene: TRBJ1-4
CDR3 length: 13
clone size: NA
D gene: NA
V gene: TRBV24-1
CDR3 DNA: TGTGCCACCAGTGCCCCGGGGGGTGAAAAACTGTTTTTT
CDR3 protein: CATSAPGGEKLFF

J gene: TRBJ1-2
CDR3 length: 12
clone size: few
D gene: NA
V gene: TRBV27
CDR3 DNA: TGTGCCAGCAGTTCCGGATTCGAGGGCTACACCTTC
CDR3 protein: CASSSGFEGYTF

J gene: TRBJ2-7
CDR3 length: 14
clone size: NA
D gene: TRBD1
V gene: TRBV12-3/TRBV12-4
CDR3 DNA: TGTGCCAGCAGCCGGACAGGGACCTTCTACGAGCAGTACTTC
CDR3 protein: CASSRTGTFYEQYF

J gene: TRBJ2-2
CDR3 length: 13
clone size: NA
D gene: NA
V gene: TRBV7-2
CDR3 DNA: TGTGCCAGCAGCTTAGTCCGGGGCCCTGGGGTGTTTTTT
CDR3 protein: CASSLVRGPGVFF

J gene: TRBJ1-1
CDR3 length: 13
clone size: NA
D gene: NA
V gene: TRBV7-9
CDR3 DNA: TGTGCCAGCAGCTTACGGGACACCCCACCAGCTTTCTTT
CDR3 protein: CASSLRDTPPAFF

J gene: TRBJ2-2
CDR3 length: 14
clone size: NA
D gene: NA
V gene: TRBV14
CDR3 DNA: TGTGCCAGCAGCCAAGGAGGGAACACCGGGGAGCTGTTTTTT
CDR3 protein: CASSQGGNTGELFF

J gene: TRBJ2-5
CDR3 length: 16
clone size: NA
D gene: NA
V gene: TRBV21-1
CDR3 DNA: TGTGCCAGCAGCGGCGGGGGCCGCCCGTCCCAAGAGACCCAGTACTTC
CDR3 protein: CASSGGGRPSQETQYF

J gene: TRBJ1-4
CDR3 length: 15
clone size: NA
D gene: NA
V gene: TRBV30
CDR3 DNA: TGTGCCTGGAGGGGAGGACGGGCAACTAATGAAAAACTGTTTTTT
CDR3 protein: CAWRGGRATNEKLFF

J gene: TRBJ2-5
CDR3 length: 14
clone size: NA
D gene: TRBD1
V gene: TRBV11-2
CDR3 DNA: TGTGCCAGCAGGCACACAGGGGTTAGAGAGACCCAGTACTTC
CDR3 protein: CASRHTGVRETQYF

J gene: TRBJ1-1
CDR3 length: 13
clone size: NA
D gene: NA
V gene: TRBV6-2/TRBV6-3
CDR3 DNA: TGTGCCAGCAGTTACGAGGGTCACACTGAAGCTTTCTTT
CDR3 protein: CASSYEGHTEAFF

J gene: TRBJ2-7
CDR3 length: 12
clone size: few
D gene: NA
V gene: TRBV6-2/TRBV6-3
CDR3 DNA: TGTGCCAGCAGTCAGAGTGTCTACGAGCAGTACTTC
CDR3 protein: CASSQSVYEQYF

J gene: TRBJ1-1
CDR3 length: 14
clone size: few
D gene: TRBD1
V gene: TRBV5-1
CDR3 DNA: TGCGCCAGCAGCTTGTTTCGGACAGGGGGATTGGCTTTCTTT
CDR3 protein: CASSLFRTGGLAFF

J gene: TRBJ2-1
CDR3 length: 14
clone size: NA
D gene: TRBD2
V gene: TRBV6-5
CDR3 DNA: TGTGCCAACGCTGGAGCGGGGGGCGACAATGAGCAGTTCTTC
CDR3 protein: CANAGAGGDNEQFF

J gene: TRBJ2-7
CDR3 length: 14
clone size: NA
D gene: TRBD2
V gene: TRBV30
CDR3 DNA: TGTGCCTGGAGACGGGAGGGCCCCTCCTACGAGCAGTACTTC
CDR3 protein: CAWRREGPSYEQYF

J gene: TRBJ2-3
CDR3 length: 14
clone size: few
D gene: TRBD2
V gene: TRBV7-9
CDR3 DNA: TGTGCCAGCACCAGACTAGCAACCACAGATACGCAGTATTTT
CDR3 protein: CASTRLATTDTQYF

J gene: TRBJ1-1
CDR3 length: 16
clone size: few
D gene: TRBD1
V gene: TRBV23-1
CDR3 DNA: TGCGCCAGCAGTCAATCAGTGAGGGACAGGGAAACTGAAGCTTTCTTT
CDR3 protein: CASSQSVRDRETEAFF

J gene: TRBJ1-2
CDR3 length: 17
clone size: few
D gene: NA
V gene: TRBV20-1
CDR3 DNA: TGCAGTGCTAGAGTGCTGGGGGAGTCTCTGCCTAACTATGGCTACACCTTC
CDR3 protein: CSARVLGESLPNYGYTF

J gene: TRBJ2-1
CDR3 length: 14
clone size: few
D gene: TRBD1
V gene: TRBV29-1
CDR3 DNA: TGCAGCGTTGCCGGGACAGGAAATTACAATGAGCAGTTCTTC
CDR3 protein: CSVAGTGNYNEQFF

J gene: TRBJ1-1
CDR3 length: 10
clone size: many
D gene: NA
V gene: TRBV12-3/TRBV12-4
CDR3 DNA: TGTGCCAGCGGGAACACTGAAGCTTTCTTT
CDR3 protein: CASGNTEAFF

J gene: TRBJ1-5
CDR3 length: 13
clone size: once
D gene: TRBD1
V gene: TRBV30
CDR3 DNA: TGTGCCTGGAGTGGGACAGGGAATCAGCCCCAGCATTTT
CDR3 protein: CAWSGTGNQPQHF

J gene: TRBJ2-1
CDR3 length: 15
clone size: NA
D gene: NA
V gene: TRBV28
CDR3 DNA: TGTGCCAGCAGACGCGACCCGTCCACCTACAATGAGCAGTTCTTC
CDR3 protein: CASRRDPSTYNEQFF

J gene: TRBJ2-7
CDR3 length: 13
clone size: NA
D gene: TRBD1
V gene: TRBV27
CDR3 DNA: TGTGCCAGCAGTAATGACAGGGGCTACGAGCAGTACTTC
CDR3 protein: CASSNDRGYEQYF

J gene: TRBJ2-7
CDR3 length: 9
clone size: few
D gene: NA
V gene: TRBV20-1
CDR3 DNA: TGCAGTGGTGGGTACGAGCAGTACTTC
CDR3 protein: CSGGYEQYF